Reported below is one T cell receptor (beta chain). The sample is drawn from a study of blood T cell repertoires in COVID-19. CDR1 is KGHSH and CDR2 is LQKENI in the germline V gene. This CDR3 spans 13 amino acids. V dropped 4 bases and J dropped 7; count of bases not matched to a gene: 6. Generated by immunoSEQ multiplex PCR, the TCRdb table keeps only in-frame clones and is missing some. Seen here are under 500,000 clones, nearly 90% observed once, and the top ten hold about 2%. Specimen: PBMCs or T cells enriched from blood (not recorded which). The chain is built from TRBV18 and TRBJ2-7; 8 bases map to TRBD2. The clonotype comes from a young woman with acute COVID-19. CDR3 coding DNA: TGTGCCAGCTCACTAGCGGGAAAGAGGGAGCAGTACTTC. As protein: CASSLAGKREQYF. The complete variable domain, with remaining parts taken from reference TRBV18 and TRBJ2-7, reads NAGVMQNPRHLVRRRGQEARLRCSPMKGHSHVYWYRQLPEEGLKFMVYLQKENIIDESGMPKERFSAEFPKEGPSILRIQQVVRGDSAAYFCASSLAGKREQYFGPGTRLTVT.